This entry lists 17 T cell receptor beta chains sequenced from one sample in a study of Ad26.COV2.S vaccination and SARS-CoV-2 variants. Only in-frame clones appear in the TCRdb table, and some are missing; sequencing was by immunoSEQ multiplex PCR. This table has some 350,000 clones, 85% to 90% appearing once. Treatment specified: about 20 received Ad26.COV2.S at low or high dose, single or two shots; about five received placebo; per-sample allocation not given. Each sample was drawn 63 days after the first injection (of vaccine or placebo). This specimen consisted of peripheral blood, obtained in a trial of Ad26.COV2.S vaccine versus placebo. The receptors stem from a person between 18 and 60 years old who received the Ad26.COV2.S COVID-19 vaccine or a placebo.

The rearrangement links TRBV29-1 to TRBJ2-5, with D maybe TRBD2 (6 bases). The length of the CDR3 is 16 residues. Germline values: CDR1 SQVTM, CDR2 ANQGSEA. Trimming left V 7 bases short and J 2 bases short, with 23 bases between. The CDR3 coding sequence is TGCAGCGCCCGAGGAGGGATCGGGGACTTTCAAGAGACCCAGTACTTC. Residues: CSARGGIGDFQETQYF.

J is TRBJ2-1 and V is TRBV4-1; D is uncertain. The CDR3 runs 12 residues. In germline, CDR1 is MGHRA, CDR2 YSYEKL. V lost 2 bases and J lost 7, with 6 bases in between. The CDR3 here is CASSQLLNEQFF. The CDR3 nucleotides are TGCGCCAGCAGCCAACTTTTGAATGAGCAGTTCTTC.

CDR3 protein: CASSSYYSNQPQHF. CDR3 sequence (DNA): TGTGCCAGCAGCTCCTATTATAGCAATCAGCCCCAGCATTTT. V is TRBV7-9 and J is TRBJ1-5; D is unresolved. The CDR3 has 14 residues. The ends were cut back, 4 bases at V and 0 bases at J, with 7 bases in the middle. Germline V gene sequence: CDR1 SEHNR, CDR2 FQNEAQ (reference sequence). Based on the CDR3 plus reference TRBV7-9 and TRBJ1-5, the full variable domain is DTGVSQNPRHKITKRGQNVTFRCDPISEHNRLYWYRQTLGQGPEFLTYFQNEAQLEKSRLLSDRFSAERPKGSFSTLEIQRTEQGDSAMYLCASSSYYSNQPQHFGDGTRLSIL.

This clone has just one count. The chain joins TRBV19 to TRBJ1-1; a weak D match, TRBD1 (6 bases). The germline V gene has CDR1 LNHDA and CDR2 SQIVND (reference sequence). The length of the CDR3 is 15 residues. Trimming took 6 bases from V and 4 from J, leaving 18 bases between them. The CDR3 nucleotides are TGTGCCAGTAGCATCTTTGTCGGGACACCCACTGAAGCTTTCTTT. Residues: CASSIFVGTPTEAFF.

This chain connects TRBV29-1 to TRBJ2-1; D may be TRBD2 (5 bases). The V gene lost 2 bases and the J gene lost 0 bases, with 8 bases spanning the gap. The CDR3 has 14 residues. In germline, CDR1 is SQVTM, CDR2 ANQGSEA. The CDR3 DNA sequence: TGCAGCGTTGAACCCGGGAACTCCTACAATGAGCAGTTCTTC. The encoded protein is CSVEPGNSYNEQFF.

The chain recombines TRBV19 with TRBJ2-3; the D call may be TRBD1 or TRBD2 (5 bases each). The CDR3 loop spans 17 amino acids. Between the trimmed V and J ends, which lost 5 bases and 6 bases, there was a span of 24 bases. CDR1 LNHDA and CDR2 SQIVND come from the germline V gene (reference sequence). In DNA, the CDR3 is TGTGCCAGTAGTTCTTTCACCGGGACCCTGGGAGTGGATACGCAGTATTTT. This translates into CASSSFTGTLGVDTQYF.

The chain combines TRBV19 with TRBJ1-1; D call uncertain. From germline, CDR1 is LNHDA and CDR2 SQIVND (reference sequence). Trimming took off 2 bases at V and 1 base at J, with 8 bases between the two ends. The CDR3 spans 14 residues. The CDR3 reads CASSITSGNTEAFF. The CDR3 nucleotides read TGTGCCAGTAGTATAACATCGGGGAACACTGAAGCTTTCTTT. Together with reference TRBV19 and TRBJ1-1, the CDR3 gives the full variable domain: DGGITQSPKYLFRKEGQNVTLSCEQNLNHDAMYWYRQDPGQGLRLIYYSQIVNDFQKGDIAEGYSVSREKKESFPLTVTSAQKNPTAFYLCASSITSGNTEAFFGQGTRLTVV.

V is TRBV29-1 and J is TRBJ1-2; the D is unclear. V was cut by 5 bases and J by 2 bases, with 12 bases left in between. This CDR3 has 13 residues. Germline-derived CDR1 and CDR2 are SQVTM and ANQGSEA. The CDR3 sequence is CSVNLAGNYGYTF. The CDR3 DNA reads TGCAGCGTTAATCTCGCGGGGAACTATGGCTACACCTTC.

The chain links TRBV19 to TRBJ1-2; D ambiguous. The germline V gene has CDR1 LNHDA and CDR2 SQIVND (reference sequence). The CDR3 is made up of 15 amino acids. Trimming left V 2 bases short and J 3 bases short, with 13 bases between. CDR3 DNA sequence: TGTGCCAGTAGTATACAGCAGCGACTGTACTATGGCTACACCTTC. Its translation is CASSIQQRLYYGYTF. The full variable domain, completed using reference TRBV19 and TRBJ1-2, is DGGITQSPKYLFRKEGQNVTLSCEQNLNHDAMYWYRQDPGQGLRLIYYSQIVNDFQKGDIAEGYSVSREKKESFPLTVTSAQKNPTAFYLCASSIQQRLYYGYTFGSGTRLTVV.

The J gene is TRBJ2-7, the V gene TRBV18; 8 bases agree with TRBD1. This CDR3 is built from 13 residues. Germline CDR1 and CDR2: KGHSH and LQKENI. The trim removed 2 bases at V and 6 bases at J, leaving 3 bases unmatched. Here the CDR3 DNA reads TGTGCCAGCTCACCAGGACAGGGAGGCGAGCAGTACGTC. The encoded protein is CASSPGQGGEQYV.

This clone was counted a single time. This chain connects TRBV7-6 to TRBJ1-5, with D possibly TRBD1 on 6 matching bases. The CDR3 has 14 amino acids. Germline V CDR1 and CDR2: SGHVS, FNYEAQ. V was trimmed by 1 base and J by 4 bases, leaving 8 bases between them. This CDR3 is CASSLEGGNQPQHF. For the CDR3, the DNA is TGTGCCAGCAGCTTAGAAGGGGGAAATCAGCCCCAGCATTTT.

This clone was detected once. CDR3 nucleotides: TGTGCCAGCAGCTTGACGGTCTACGAGCAGTACTTC. Its protein product is CASSLTVYEQYF. The chain employs TRBV7-6 and TRBJ2-7, with D unclear. Germline loops: CDR1 SGHVS, CDR2 FNYEAQ. Deletions cut 3 bases from V and 3 bases from J, with 6 bases between. The CDR3 length is 12 residues.

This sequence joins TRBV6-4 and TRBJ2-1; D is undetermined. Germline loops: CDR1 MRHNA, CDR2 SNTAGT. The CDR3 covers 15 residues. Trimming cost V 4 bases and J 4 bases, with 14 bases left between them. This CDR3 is CASSAIGSIYNEQFF. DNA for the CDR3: TGTGCCAGCAGTGCCATCGGGTCGATATACAATGAGCAGTTCTTC.

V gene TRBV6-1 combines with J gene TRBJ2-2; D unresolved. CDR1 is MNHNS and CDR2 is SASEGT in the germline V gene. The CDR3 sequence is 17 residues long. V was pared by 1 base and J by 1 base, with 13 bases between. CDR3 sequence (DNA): TGTGCCAGCAGTGAAGTAAGGGTGAAACTGAACACCGGGGAGCTGTTTTTT. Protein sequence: CASSEVRVKLNTGELFF.

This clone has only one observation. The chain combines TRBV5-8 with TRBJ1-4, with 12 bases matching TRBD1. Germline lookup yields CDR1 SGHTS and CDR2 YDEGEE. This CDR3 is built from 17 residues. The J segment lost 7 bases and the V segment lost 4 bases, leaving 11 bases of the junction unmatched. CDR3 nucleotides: TGTGCCAGCAGCCCCGGGACAGGGGGCCCCTATGCTGAAAAACTGTTTTTT. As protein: CASSPGTGGPYAEKLFF.

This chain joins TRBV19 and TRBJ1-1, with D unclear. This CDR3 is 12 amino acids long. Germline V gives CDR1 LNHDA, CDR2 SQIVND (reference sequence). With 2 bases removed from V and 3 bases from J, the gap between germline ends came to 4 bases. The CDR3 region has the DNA TGTGCCAGTAGTATACCGGACACTGAAGCTTTCTTT. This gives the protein CASSIPDTEAFF. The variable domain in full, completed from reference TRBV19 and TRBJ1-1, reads DGGITQSPKYLFRKEGQNVTLSCEQNLNHDAMYWYRQDPGQGLRLIYYSQIVNDFQKGDIAEGYSVSREKKESFPLTVTSAQKNPTAFYLCASSIPDTEAFFGQGTRLTVV.

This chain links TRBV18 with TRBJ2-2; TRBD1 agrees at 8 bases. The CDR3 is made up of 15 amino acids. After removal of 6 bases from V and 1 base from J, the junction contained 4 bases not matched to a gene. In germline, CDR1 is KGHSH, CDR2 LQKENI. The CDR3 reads CASSSGQGNTGELFF. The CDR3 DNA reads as TGTGCCAGCTCCTCCGGACAGGGGAACACCGGGGAGCTGTTTTTT.